The T cell receptor beta chain described here comes from a study of blood T cells in healthy people across ages. Study-wide points: TCR beta diversity was tightly associated with the proportion of naive T cells.

It was with a sample-barcoded 5' primer and a J-beta primer mix that a second PCR of roughly 7 to 12 cycles was run. Using its own MiXCR run on the 5' RACE reads, TCRdb lists one record per CDR3 protein. The sample holds about 800,000 distinct CDR3 sequences, roughly 25% seen once. This clonotype was detected only a few times. Its antigen is undetermined. Germline V gene data show CDR1 as KGHSH and CDR2 as LQKENI. This CDR3 region has 14 residues. V was clipped by 2 bases and J by 2 bases, with 10 bases between them. These data were also reused for a study on T cells of mothers and their children. In that study: No clone of persistent microchimeric T cells was detected.

The sequence derives from a boy under 18 in good health. The sequenced material came from blood. The V and J genes are TRBV18 and TRBJ2-7; D remains ambiguous. CDR3 sequence reads: CASSPYPDTYEQYF. CDR3 in DNA: TGTGCCAGCTCACCATACCCGGATACCTACGAGCAGTACTTC.